Included here is one TCR beta chain sequence, with context. Original analysis: Amplified reference gene primers provided the basis for estimating nucleated cell counts. Only in-frame clones appear in the TCRdb table, and some are missing; sequencing was by immunoSEQ multiplex PCR. V, J and clone size are taken as reported in that table, and D and trimming were inferred from the DNA itself. The sample has 55,000 or so clones, 90% seen once. This entry is derived from a study of blood T cell repertoires in COVID-19. Study overall: Acute and convalescent COVID-19 specimens originated in the United States, Italy and Spain. T cells, B-cell-depleted T cells, or PBMCs provided the cDNA or gDNA that served as material.

This CDR3 has 12 residues. CDR1 SQVTM and CDR2 ANQGSEA come from the germline V gene. The V gene lost 4 bases and the J gene lost 5 bases, with 12 bases spanning the gap. The sample taken for sequencing was peripheral blood. This chain connects TRBV29-1 to TRBJ2-7; D might be TRBD2 (5 bases). The sequence came from a man between 40 and 49 years old with acute or convalescent COVID-19. The DNA of the CDR3 is TGCAGCGTTGTGAGGGCTTTCGACGAGCAGTACTTC. The encoded protein is CSVVRAFDEQYF.